One T cell receptor beta chain is described in this entry. This record comes from a study of blood T cell repertoires in COVID-19. Study-level background: COVID-19 samples collected from the United States, Italy and Spain covered acute and convalescent phases. Nucleic acid was either cDNA or gDNA, and it came from T cells, B-cell-depleted T cells, or PBMCs.

Trimming removed 2 bases from V and 4 bases from J, with 9 bases in between. The V gene's germline CDR1 is SGHAT and CDR2 FQNNGV. CDR3 length equals 14 residues. Original processing notes: Quantification of nucleated cells was approximated via reference gene primer amplification. Libraries were prepared by immunoSEQ multiplex PCR; TCRdb keeps only in-frame clonotypes and omits some of them. That table furnishes V, J and clone size, whereas the DNA furnished D and trimming. The profile covers 130,000 or so clones, with roughly 77% appearing a single time and approximately 16% taken by the ten largest.

This sequence originates from a man aged 60 to 69 with active or convalescent COVID-19. Sequenced input: peripheral blood. The chain joins TRBV11-2 to TRBJ1-3, with a tentative D call TRBD1 (5 bases). In DNA, the CDR3 is TGTGCCAGCAGCTTAAAACAGGCGGGAAACACCATATATTTT. It specifies CASSLKQAGNTIYF.